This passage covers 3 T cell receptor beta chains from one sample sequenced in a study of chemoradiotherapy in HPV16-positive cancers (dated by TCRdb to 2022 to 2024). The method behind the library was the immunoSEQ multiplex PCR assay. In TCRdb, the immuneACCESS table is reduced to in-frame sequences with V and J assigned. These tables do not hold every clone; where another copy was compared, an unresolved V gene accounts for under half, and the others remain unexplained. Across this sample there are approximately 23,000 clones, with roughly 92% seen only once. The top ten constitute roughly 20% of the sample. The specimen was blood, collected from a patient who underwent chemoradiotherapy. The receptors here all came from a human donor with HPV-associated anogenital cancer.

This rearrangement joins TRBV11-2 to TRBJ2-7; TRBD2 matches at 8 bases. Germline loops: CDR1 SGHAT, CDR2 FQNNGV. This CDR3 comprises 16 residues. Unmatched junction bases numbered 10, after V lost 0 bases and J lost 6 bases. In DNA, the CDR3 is TGTGCCAGCAGCTTAGATTTGTCTAGCGGGCTCGCCGAGCAGTACTTC. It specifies CASSLDLSSGLAEQYF.

The CDR3 DNA is TGTGCCAGCTCACCAACGCCTACAGGGTATAGCACTGAAGCTTTCTTT. As protein: CASSPTPTGYSTEAFF. V usage is TRBV18 and J usage is TRBJ1-1; the D gene is possibly TRBD1 (6 bases). The CDR3 contains 16 residues. Trimming left V 2 bases short and J 4 bases short, with 17 bases between. Germline V gives CDR1 KGHSH, CDR2 LQKENI.

The CDR3 DNA is TGTGCCAGCAGTGGAACAGGATTAACTGGAAACACCATATATTTT. It is translated as CASSGTGLTGNTIYF. The rearrangement links TRBV2 to TRBJ1-3; the D gene is possibly TRBD1 (5 bases). The CDR3 totals 15 residues. Germline loops: CDR1 SNHLY, CDR2 FYNNEI. The V end lost 4 bases, the J end lost 2 bases, and 12 bases lay between the germline ends.